Below, one T cell receptor (beta chain) is given with its context. Its cognate antigen has yet to be identified. No base quality information exists; no much larger clone differs at one position. Library generation was performed with multiplex PCR. This sample was sequenced with an Illumina HiSeq 4000. iRepertoire HTBI primers and Arm-PCR amplification of CDR3 regions were used to construct TCR beta libraries. PCR products were gel purified before sequencing. The authors' pipeline ran thus. Gene usage analysis of CDR3 amino acid clonotypes relied on the 55 to 80 TRBV and 15 or so TRBJ segments identified across samples. COPE and FqMerger were used to merge filtered high-quality paired reads into contigs. BLAST was used to align contigs to IMGT TRBV, TRBD and TRBJ reference genes, and CDR3 was defined according to IMGT. Highly expanded clones were defined as clonotypes with a frequency above 0.1%. Repertoire diversity was measured by Shannon entropy, and V-J evenness by the Gini coefficient. Public clonotypes were defined as clonotypes shared by more than one individual. The public sequencing data were trimmed at Q25 with fastp and processed into clonotypes with MiXCR by TCRdb, which kept only in-frame beta chains. Records with the same CDR3 protein are collapsed into one entry carrying the most frequent genes and DNA. These V and J calls rely on TCRdb rather than the paper's analysis. The table for this sample lists hundreds of thousands of distinct CDR3 sequences; about a fifth of them were counted only once. Of the sample, under 25% is held by the ten largest clones.

This entry is derived from a study of regulatory T cells in long-lasting Graves disease (TCRdb year 2021). Regarding the research as a whole: Persistent Graves' disease was defined as antithyroid drug treatment for over 5 years with persistently positive TSH receptor autoantibodies. Patients with persistent Graves' disease were compared with patients with newly diagnosed Graves' disease using TCR sequencing and RNA sequencing of peripheral blood. The study took place in China and was registered as a clinical trial. TCR sequencing covered roughly 13 persistent and roughly 20 newly diagnosed Graves' disease patients, around 33 samples in total. Antithyroid drugs had been taken for 8.5 to 12 years on average by persistent Graves' disease patients in the clinical cohort.

The germline ends are 14 bases apart after V is trimmed by 6 bases and J by 2 bases. The CDR3 holds 14 amino acids from the cysteine to the phenylalanine. Left in the record is the CDR3 DNA by itself, 42 bases read in frame from the first base. Reading the germline V gene gives CDR1 MNHNS and CDR2 SASEGT. General study outcomes and caveats: Preferential use of TRBV28, TRBJ1-2 and TRBJ2-5 was observed in persistent disease, whereas TRBV20-1 and TRBJ2-1 were favored in newly diagnosed disease. As a limitation, the authors acknowledged that the small sample size may reduce accuracy. Patients with persistent disease shared more public clonotypes (over 2,500) than newly diagnosed patients did (approximately 970). Sequencing and analysis were restricted to the TCR beta chain. The study examined only peripheral blood because the primary lesion, thyroid tissue, could not be accessed. Persistent Graves' disease patients showed lower TCR Shannon entropy and fewer highly expanded clones than newly diagnosed patients, suggesting clonal expansion.

Sample time point, as interpreted from the label and publication: persistent/refractory GD, antithyroid drugs over 5 years with positive TRAb. RNA was extracted from PBMCs in TRIzol for both TCR sequencing and RNA sequencing. The diagnosis of Graves' disease followed American Thyroid Association guidelines. The patients came from an endocrinology department in Xi'an, China. From each patient, approximately 10 milliliters of peripheral blood was collected into an EDTA anticoagulant tube. Ficoll Paque Plus density gradient separation was used to isolate PBMCs, and no further T cell sorting was performed. RNA quality was checked with an Agilent 2100 Bioanalyzer and agarose gel, and concentration with a NanoDrop 2000.

The rearranged chain carries TRBV6-1 and TRBJ2-7; a weak D assignment points to TRBD2 (5 bases agree). The sequencing used peripheral blood mononuclear cells (PBMCs), collected when the disease was refractory, from a patient treated with antithyroid drugs. The TCR sequence derives from a female donor with Graves disease. CDR3 reads: CASRGPGSTYEQYF. The nucleotide sequence reads TGTGCCAGCAGAGGTCCGGGATCCACCTACGAGCAGTACTTC.